This entry is about one T cell receptor (beta chain). This clone is a singleton in its sample. The clone's antigen remains unknown. Within one base of it there is no much larger clone, and no base qualities were kept. Between the V and J ends, shortened by 3 bases and 6 bases respectively, the junction contains 8 bases. The CDR1 and CDR2 encoded by the germline V gene are MDHEN and SYDVKM. Measured from the cysteine to the phenylalanine, the CDR3 is 12 residues long. Only CDR3 DNA remains: 36 bases, in frame from the first base. This specimen comes from a study of shared clonotypes between healthy human individuals (dated by TCRdb to the early 2020s). In the study overall: A few men and two women, aged 18 to 49 years, made up the cohort. Each donor's leukapheresis produced roughly between roughly 0.9 and 9 billion PBMCs. To estimate repertoire size and how much clonotypes are shared between individuals, the study performed deep sequencing of blood TCR repertoires from about 5 healthy adults. Per donor, three plates each were used for CD4 naive and CD4 memory, two for CD8 naive, and one for CD8 memory. To increase sequencing depth and limit assay-specific biases, different laboratories used diverse techniques to prepare libraries and sequence TCR repertoires.

Using the deep immunoSEQ assay, TCR CDR3 regions were amplified from genomic DNA by multiplex PCR. For each cell subset, the extracted genomic DNA was distributed evenly across all wells of several immunoSEQ 96-well plates, and each plate served as one replicate. Each replicate PCR for sorted subsets received about 180 ng genomic DNA, equal to roughly 30,000 T cell genomes. The purified libraries were quantified using a Qubit 3.0 fluorometer, sized with a Bioanalyzer 2100, and then quantified again using the KAPA Library Quantification kit. Every immunoSEQ 96-well plate was sequenced on a dedicated single-read 150-cycle Illumina NextSeq 550 flow cell. As for how the authors treated the data: The immunoSEQ output contained only junctional sequences without quality scores, so filtering could not match that applied to full-length reads. To assign V/J genes and CDR3, sequences were annotated using PyIR, a Python wrapper for IgBLAST v1.9, with IMGT germline references. Reads were removed for weak V/J assignments (E-value above 1e-6), missing CDR3, stop codons, out-of-frame junctions, or ambiguous translated residues. V3J clonotypes were defined by identical inferred V gene, J gene, and CDR3 amino acid sequence. To compute the percentage overlap between repertoires, the number of shared unique clonotypes was divided by the size of the smaller repertoire. RTK rarefaction, the Chao1 estimator, and Recon v2.1 estimates of unobserved clonotypes were used to assess repertoire richness. Generation probabilities were computed with OLGA for all TCRbeta clonotypes obtained by the gDNA method from four donors. TCRdb carries this immuneACCESS record with in-frame sequences only. Its versions omit some clonotypes, under half of them owing to an unresolved V gene in the studies checked, with the rest unexplained. V, J and clone size are taken as reported in that table, and D and trimming were inferred from the DNA itself. The sample includes about 870,000 clones, with more than 85% observed a single time. The ten largest clones represent around 24% of the sample.

CD8 naive samples consisted of CD45RO-negative cells that were positively selected for CCR7, yielding a CD45RA+CCR7+ population without TemRA cells. Donors were healthy HIV-negative adults with no recently reported acute infections or vaccinations. Every donor was a Caucasian adult residing in Nashville, Tennessee, USA. After blood collection by leukapheresis, PBMCs were isolated using Ficoll-Histopaque density gradient centrifugation and then cryopreserved in the vapor phase of liquid nitrogen. Analytical flow cytometry was used to check the purity and quantity of each magnetically sorted T cell population. Genomic DNA was isolated from every sorted fraction and measured by UV absorbance on a Nanodrop 2000c. Overall results and qualifications from the work: Because the study included only a small number of donors, the genetic and exposure-history diversity represented was limited. Pairwise subsampling led to the expectation that sequencing depth would affect the degree of clonotype sharing among donors. Rarefaction of sorted-subset datasets indicated incomplete sequencing despite the large sequencing depth. Naive subsets generally had larger estimated clonotype richness than memory subsets did. Sampling was restricted to blood, and TCR repertoires in tissues likely differ from the TCR repertoires found in blood. Sharing across a handful of donors was observed for about 4.8% of naive CD4, 3% to 3.5% of naive CD8, 2% to 2.5% of memory CD4, and around 0.42% of memory CD8 clonotypes. Higher generation probabilities were observed for clonotypes shared by all four sorted-subset donors than for non-shared clonotypes.

This clonotype was obtained from a man aged 30-40 years in good health. Sequenced: naive CD8+ T cells sorted from blood. Explained via the paper, the cell subset or site label denotes: CD45RA+CCR7+. The chain couples TRBV28 to TRBJ1-2, with an unclear D gene assignment. The CDR3 region has the sequence CASSFLGNGYTF. The DNA reads TGTGCCAGCAGTTTTTTGGGCAATGGCTACACCTTC.